This T cell receptor beta chain was sequenced in a study of blood T cell repertoires in COVID-19. The overall study: The study drew acute and convalescent COVID-19 samples from the United States, Italy and Spain. T cells, B-cell-depleted T cells, or PBMCs provided the cDNA or gDNA that served as material.

Trimming cost V 6 bases and J 0 bases; bases outside gene matches: 1. In germline, CDR1 is MNHEY, CDR2 SVGAGI. This CDR3 region has 14 residues. Per the original data handling: The assay estimated nucleated cells by amplifying reference gene primers. Profiling relied on immunoSEQ multiplex PCR, and the TCRdb table lists in-frame clones only, not all of them. V, J and clone size derive from that table, while D and trimming were established from the DNA sequence. Among 35,000 to 45,000 clones, around nine tenths were seen once, and the ten largest hold roughly 0.35%. This chain connects TRBV6-5 to TRBJ1-2; TRBD1 matches 10 bases. The sample comprised peripheral blood. This clonotype was sampled from a middle-aged man with COVID-19, enrolled during active disease. The CDR3 loop reads CASRTGGANYGYTF. The CDR3 DNA reads as TGTGCCAGCAGGACAGGGGGCGCTAACTATGGCTACACCTTC.